The clone carrying this T cell receptor beta chain has at least ten counts. V gave up 3 bases and J gave up 1 base, with 15 bases separating them. CDR3 length: 15 amino acids. Per the germline V gene, CDR1 is GTSNPN and CDR2 is SVGIG (reference sequence). From approximately 20-30 mg of unsorted bulk tissue, DNA and RNA were co-extracted together. No treatment had been given to the patients, who were chronically infected with HBV. Five separate regions of each tumor underwent sampling. In every tumor sample, viable tumor cells made up over 75%. Priming with a constant-region primer yielded TCR beta cDNA from about 500 ng total RNA. What produced the TCR beta libraries was three nested multiplex PCR rounds using slightly modified ARM-PCR. In the first two PCR rounds, TRBV1-TRBV30 forward primers were paired with a C-beta reverse primer, and each round lasted approximately 9 cycles. TCRdb recomputed calls from the multiplex PCR reads with MiXCR, one row per CDR3 protein. The sample includes about 120,000 distinct CDR3 sequences, around 62% of them seen just once.

The data belong to a study of tumor-infiltrating lymphocytes in primary liver carcinoma. Study information: Sequencing of the samples generated roughly 3.65 to 7.5 million productive TCRbeta reads, with similar yields across tissue types.

The chain recombines TRBV30 with TRBJ1-1, with no clear D. The clonotype originates from an older woman with primary liver carcinoma and hepatitis B virus infection. Sample: liver tumor tissue from sampling region 1. Indicated subset: tumor region T1, superior pole. The CDR3 is CAWRSVGWGNTEAFF. The CDR3 coding sequence is TGTGCCTGGAGATCCGTGGGGTGGGGGAACACTGAAGCTTTCTTT.